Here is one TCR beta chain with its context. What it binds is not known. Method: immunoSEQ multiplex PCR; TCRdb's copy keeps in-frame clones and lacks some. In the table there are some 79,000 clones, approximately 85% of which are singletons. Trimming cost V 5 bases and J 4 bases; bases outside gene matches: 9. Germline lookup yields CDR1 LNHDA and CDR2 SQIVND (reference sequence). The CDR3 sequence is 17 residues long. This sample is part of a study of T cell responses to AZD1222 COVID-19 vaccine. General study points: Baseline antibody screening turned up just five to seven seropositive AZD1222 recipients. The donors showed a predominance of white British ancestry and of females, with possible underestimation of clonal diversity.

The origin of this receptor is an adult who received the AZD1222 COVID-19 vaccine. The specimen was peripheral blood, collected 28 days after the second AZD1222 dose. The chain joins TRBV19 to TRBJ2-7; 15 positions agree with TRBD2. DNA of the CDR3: TGTGCCAGTAGTCCTCGGGGACTAGCGGGAGGAAGATACGAGCAGTACTTC. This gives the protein CASSPRGLAGGRYEQYF.